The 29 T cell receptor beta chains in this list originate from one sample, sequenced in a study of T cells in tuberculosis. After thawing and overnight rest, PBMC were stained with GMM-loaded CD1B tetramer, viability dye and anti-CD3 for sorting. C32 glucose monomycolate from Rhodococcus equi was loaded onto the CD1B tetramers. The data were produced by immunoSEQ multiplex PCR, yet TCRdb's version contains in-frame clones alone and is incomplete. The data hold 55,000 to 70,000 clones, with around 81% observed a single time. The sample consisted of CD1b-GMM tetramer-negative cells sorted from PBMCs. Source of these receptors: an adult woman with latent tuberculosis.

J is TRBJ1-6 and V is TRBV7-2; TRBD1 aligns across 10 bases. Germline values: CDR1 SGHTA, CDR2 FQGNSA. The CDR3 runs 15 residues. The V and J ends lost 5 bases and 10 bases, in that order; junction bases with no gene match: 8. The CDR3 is CASSTVGTGVSPLHF. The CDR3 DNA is TGTGCCAGCAGCACCGTGGGGACAGGGGTGTCACCCCTCCACTTT. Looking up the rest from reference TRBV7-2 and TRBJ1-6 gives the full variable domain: GAGVSQSPSNKVTEKGKDVELRCDPISGHTALYWYRQSLGQGLEFLIYFQGNSAPDKSGLPSDRFSAERTGGSVSTLTIQRTQQEDSAVYLCASSTVGTGVSPLHFGNGTRLTVT.

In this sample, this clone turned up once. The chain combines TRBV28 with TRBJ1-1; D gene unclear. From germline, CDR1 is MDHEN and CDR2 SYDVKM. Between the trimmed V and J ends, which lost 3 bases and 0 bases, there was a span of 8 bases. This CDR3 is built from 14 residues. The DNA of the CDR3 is TGTGCCAGCAGTTTTGAGTATATGAACACTGAAGCTTTCTTT. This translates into CASSFEYMNTEAFF.

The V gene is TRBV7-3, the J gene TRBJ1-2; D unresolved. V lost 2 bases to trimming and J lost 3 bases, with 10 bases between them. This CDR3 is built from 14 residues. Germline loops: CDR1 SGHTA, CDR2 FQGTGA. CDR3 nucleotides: TGTGCCAGCAGCTTAGGTGTGAGGGACTATGGCTACACCTTC. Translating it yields CASSLGVRDYGYTF.

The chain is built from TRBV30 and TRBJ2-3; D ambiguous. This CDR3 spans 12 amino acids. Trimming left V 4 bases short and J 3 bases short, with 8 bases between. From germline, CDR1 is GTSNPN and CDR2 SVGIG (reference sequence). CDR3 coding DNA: TGTGCCTGGAATTCCCGGACAGATACGCAGTATTTT. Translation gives CAWNSRTDTQYF.

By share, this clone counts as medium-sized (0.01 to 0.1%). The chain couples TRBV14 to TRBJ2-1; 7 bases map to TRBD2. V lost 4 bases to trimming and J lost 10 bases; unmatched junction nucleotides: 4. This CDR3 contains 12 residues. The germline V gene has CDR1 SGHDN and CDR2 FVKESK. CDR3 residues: CASSRGAGEQFF. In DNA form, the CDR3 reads TGTGCCAGCAGCCGGGGAGCGGGAGAGCAGTTCTTC.

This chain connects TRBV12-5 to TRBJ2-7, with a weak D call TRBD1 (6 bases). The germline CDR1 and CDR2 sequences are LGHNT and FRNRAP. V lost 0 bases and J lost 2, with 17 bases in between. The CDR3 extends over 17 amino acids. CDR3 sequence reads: CASGLVPRTGSTYEQYF. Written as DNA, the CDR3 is TGTGCTAGTGGTTTGGTACCCCGAACAGGGTCCACCTACGAGCAGTACTTC.

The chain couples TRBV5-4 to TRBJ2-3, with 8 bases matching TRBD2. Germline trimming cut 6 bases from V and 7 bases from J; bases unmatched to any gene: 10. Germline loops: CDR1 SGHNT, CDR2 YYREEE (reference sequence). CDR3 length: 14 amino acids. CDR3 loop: CASTQSGGINTQYF. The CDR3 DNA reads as TGTGCCAGCACCCAAAGCGGGGGTATAAATACGCAGTATTTT. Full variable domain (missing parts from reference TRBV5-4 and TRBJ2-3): ETGVTQSPTHLIKTRGQQVTLRCSSQSGHNTVSWYQQALGQGPQFIFQYYREEENGRGNFPPRFSGLQFPNYSSELNVNALELDDSALYLCASTQSGGINTQYFGPGTRLTVL.

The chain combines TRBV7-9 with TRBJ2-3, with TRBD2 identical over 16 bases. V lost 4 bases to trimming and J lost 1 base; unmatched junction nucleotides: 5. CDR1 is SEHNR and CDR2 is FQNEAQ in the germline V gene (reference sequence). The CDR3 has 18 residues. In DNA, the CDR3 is TGTGCCAGCAGCTCGGGACTAGCGGGGGGGCCCGGCACAGATACGCAGTATTTT. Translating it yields CASSSGLAGGPGTDTQYF.

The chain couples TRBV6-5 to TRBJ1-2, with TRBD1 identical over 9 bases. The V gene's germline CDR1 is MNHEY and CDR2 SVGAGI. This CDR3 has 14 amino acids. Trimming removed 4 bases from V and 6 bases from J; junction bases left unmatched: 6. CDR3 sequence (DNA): TGTGCCAGCAGTTCCAGGACAGGGGTGGATGGCTACACCTTC. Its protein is CASSSRTGVDGYTF.

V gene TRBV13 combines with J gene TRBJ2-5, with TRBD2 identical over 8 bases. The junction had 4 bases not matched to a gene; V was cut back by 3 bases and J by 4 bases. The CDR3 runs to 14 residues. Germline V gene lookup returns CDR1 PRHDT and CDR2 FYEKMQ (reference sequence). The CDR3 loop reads CASSFGRAVETQYF. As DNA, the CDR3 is TGTGCCAGCAGCTTCGGGAGGGCGGTAGAGACCCAGTACTTC.

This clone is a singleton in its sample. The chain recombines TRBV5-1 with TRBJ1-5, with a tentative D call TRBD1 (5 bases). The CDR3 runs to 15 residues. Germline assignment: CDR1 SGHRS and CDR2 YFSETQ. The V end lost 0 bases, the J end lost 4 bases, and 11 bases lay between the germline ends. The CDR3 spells CASSLAPGGNQPQHF. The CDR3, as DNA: TGCGCCAGCAGCTTGGCCCCCGGGGGTAATCAGCCCCAGCATTTT.

CDR3 region: CASSTRAGTYNEQFF. As DNA, the CDR3 is TGTGCCAGCAGCACACGAGCGGGGACCTACAATGAGCAGTTCTTC. The rearrangement links TRBV7-9 to TRBJ2-1; 7 bases align to TRBD2. The CDR3 length is 15 residues. Germline V lookup: CDR1 SEHNR, CDR2 FQNEAQ (reference sequence). Germline trimming cut 5 bases from V and 2 bases from J; bases unmatched to any gene: 6.

The CDR3 region is CASSYPVRDRVADTQYF. The CDR3, as DNA: TGCGCCAGCAGCTACCCTGTGAGGGACAGGGTCGCAGATACGCAGTATTTT. This chain links TRBV4-1 with TRBJ2-3, with 9 bases aligning to TRBD1. Trimming cost V 5 bases and J 4 bases; bases outside gene matches: 13. The CDR3 spans 17 residues. The germline CDR1 and CDR2 sequences are MGHRA and YSYEKL.

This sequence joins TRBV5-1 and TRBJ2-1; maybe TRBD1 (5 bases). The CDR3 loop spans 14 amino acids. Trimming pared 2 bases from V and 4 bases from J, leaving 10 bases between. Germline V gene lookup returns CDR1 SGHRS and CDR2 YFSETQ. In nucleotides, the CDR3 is TGCGCCAGCAGCTTAGACAGAGATTACAATGAGCAGTTCTTC. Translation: CASSLDRDYNEQFF. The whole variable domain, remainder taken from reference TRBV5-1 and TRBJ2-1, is KAGVTQTPRYLIKTRGQQVTLSCSPISGHRSVSWYQQTPGQGLQFLFEYFSETQRNKGNFPGRFSGRQFSNSRSEMNVSTLELGDSALYLCASSLDRDYNEQFFGPGTRLTVL.

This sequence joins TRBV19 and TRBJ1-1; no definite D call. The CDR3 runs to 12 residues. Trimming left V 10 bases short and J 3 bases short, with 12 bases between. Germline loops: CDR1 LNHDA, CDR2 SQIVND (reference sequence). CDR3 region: CATQAGYTEAFF. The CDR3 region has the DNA TGTGCCACCCAGGCGGGGTACACTGAAGCTTTCTTT.

This chain's CDR3 is CASRDKLTAFF. CDR3 DNA: TGTGCCAGCCGGGACAAACTTACAGCTTTCTTT. This chain uses TRBV14 with TRBJ1-1, with D perhaps matching TRBD1 (6 bases). The CDR3 runs 11 residues. Trimming took 8 bases from V and 10 from J, leaving 14 bases between them. CDR1 is SGHDN and CDR2 is FVKESK in the germline V gene.

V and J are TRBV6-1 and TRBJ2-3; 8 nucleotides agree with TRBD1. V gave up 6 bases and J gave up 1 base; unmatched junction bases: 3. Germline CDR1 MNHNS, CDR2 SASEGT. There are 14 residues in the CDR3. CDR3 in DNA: TGTGCCAGCAGATTGACAGGGGGCACAGATACGCAGTATTTT. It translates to CASRLTGGTDTQYF.

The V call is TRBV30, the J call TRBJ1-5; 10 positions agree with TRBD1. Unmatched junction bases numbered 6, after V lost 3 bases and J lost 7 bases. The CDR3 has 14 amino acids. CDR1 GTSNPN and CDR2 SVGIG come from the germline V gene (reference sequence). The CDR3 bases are TGTGCCTGGAGCCGGGACAGGGGTGGGCAGCCCCAGCATTTT. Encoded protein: CAWSRDRGGQPQHF.

The CDR3 DNA reads TGTGCCTGGAGTGGGCAGGGGTTCGCTGAAGCTTTCTTT. Translation: CAWSGQGFAEAFF. The chain employs TRBV30 and TRBJ1-1, with TRBD1 as a possible D gene (6 bases). CDR1 GTSNPN and CDR2 SVGIG come from the germline V gene (reference sequence). The CDR3 loop spans 13 amino acids. Trimming pared 1 base from V and 6 bases from J, leaving 12 bases between.

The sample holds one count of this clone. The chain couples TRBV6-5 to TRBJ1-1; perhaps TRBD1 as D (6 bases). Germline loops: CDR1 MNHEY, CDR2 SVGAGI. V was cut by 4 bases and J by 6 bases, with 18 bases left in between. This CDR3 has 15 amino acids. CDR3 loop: CASSFFSGDNAEAFF. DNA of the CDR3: TGTGCCAGCAGTTTTTTCTCCGGGGACAACGCTGAAGCTTTCTTT.

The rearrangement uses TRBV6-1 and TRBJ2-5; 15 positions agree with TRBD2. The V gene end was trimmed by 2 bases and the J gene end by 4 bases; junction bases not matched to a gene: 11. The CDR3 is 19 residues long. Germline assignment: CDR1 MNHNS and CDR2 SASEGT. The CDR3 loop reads CASSESHGLAGGPIETQYF. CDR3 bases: TGTGCCAGCAGTGAAAGTCATGGACTAGCGGGGGGGCCGATAGAGACCCAGTACTTC.

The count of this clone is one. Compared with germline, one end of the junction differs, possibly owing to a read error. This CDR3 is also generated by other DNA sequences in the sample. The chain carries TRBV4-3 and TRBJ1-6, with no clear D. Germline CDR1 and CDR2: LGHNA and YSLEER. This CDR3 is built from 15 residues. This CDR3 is CASSQDRGFNSPLHF. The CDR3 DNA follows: TGCGCCAGCAGCCAAGACCGGGGTTTTAATTCCCCCCTCCACTTT.

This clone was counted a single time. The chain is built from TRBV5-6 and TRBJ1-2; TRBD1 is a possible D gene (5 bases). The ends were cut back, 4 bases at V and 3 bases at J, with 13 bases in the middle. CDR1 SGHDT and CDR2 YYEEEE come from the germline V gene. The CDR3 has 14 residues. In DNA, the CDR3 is TGTGCCAGCAGCCGGAGGGACCGCTACTATGGCTACACCTTC. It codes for CASSRRDRYYGYTF.

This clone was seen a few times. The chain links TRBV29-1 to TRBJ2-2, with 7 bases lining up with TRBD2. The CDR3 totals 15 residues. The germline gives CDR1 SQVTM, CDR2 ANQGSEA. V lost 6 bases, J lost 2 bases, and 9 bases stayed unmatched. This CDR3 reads CSVGGGRTNTGELFF. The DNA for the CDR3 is TGCAGCGTGGGGGGGGGACGGACAAACACCGGGGAGCTGTTTTTT.

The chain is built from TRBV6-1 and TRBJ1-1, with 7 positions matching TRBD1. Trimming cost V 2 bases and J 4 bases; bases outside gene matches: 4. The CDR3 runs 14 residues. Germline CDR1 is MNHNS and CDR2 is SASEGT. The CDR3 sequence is CASSESTGTTEAFF. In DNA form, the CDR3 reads TGTGCCAGCAGTGAATCGACAGGGACCACTGAAGCTTTCTTT.

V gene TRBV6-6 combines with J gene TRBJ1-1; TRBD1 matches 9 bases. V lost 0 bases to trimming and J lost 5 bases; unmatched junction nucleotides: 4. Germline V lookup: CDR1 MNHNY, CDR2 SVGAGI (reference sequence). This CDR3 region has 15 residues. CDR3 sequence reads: CASSYSGQGRTEAFF. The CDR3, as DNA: TGTGCCAGCAGTTACTCCGGACAGGGGAGGACTGAAGCTTTCTTT.

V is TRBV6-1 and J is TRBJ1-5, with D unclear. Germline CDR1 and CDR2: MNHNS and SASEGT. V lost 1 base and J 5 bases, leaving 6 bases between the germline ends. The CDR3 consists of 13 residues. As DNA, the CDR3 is TGTGCCAGCAGTGAAGTGTATGATCAGCCCCAGCATTTT. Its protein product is CASSEVYDQPQHF.

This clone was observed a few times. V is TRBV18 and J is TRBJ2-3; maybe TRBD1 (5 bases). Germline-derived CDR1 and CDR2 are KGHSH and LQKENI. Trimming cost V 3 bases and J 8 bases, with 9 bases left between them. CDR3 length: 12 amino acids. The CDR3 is CASSPQGITQYF. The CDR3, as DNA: TGTGCCAGCTCACCCCAGGGAATTACGCAGTATTTT.

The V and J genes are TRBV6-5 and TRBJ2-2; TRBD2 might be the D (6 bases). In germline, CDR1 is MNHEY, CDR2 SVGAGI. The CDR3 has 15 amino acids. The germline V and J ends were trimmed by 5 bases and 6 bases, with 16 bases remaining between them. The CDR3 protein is CASSPRNWGAGELFF. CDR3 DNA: TGTGCCAGCAGTCCCCGAAATTGGGGGGCCGGGGAGCTGTTTTTT.